This passage covers 28 T cell receptor beta chains from one sample sequenced in a study of PD-L1 blockade in urothelial cancer. The data were produced by immunoSEQ multiplex PCR, yet TCRdb's version contains in-frame clones alone and is incomplete. Altogether 35,000 to 55,000 clones are present, more than 70% being singletons, with the ten largest covering 13% to 15%. The specimen comprised PBMCs, sampled around atezolizumab (anti-PD-L1) treatment. The receptors were gathered from a woman aged 55-69 years with urothelial cancer.

Only a few counts were recorded for this clone. The genes are TRBV19 and TRBJ2-5, with D possibly TRBD2 on 5 matching bases. The V gene's germline CDR1 is LNHDA and CDR2 SQIVND (reference sequence). V lost 8 bases to trimming and J lost 2 bases, with 9 bases between them. The CDR3 totals 12 residues. The CDR3, as DNA: TGTGCCAGTGGCGGGCGGCAAGAGACCCAGTACTTC. It is translated as CASGGRQETQYF.

The rearrangement links TRBV5-6 to TRBJ1-4; 8 bases agree with TRBD1. CDR1 is SGHDT, CDR2 YYEEEE, per germline. The V segment lost 4 bases and the J segment 7 bases; nucleotides outside the gene matches: 15. This CDR3 comprises 17 residues. The CDR3 nucleotides read TGTGCCAGCAGCCCCGGACAGGGAGGAGTTAGCAGTGAAAAACTGTTTTTT. Protein product: CASSPGQGGVSSEKLFF.

This chain uses TRBV7-8 with TRBJ1-5; D gene ambiguous. CDR1 SGHVS and CDR2 FQNEAQ come from the germline V gene. The CDR3 has 14 amino acids. The V end lost 5 bases, the J end lost 10 bases, and 18 bases lay between the germline ends. CDR3 residues: CASSPPGPFEPQHF. The CDR3 DNA reads as TGTGCCAGCAGCCCGCCAGGCCCTTTTGAACCCCAGCATTTT.

The chain is built from TRBV5-1 and TRBJ1-6, with D perhaps TRBD1 (5 bases). Germline CDR1 SGHRS, CDR2 YFSETQ. Trimming stripped 1 base from V and 8 bases from J, with 10 bases between. There are 14 residues in the CDR3. The CDR3 region has the DNA TGCGCCAGCAGCTTGACAGGTCAGGATTCACCCCTCCACTTT. It yields the protein CASSLTGQDSPLHF. Supplemented by reference TRBV5-1 and TRBJ1-6, the full variable domain reads KAGVTQTPRYLIKTRGQQVTLSCSPISGHRSVSWYQQTPGQGLQFLFEYFSETQRNKGNFPGRFSGRQFSNSRSEMNVSTLELGDSALYLCASSLTGQDSPLHFGNGTRLTVT.

The rearrangement uses TRBV18 and TRBJ2-4; D gene uncertain. The CDR3 is 11 residues long. V was clipped by 2 bases and J by 8 bases, with 4 bases between them. CDR1 and CDR2 (germline): KGHSH, LQKENI. CDR3 in DNA: TGTGCCAGCTCACCAAGCGACATTCAGTACTTC. Its translation is CASSPSDIQYF.

The V and J genes are TRBV29-1 and TRBJ2-7, with D possibly matching TRBD2 (5 bases). There are 14 residues in the CDR3. From germline, CDR1 is SQVTM and CDR2 ANQGSEA. V lost 0 bases, J lost 2 bases, and 11 bases lay in between. In DNA, the CDR3 is TGCAGCGTTGAAGACCCTAGCAGTACCTACGAGCAGTACTTC. Translating it yields CSVEDPSSTYEQYF.

Here the CDR3 reads CASSLAEGSLFTDTQYF. The DNA of the CDR3 is TGTGCCAGCAGCTTAGCGGAGGGCAGCCTCTTCACAGATACGCAGTATTTT. This sequence joins TRBV7-8 and TRBJ2-3, with D perhaps matching TRBD2 (6 bases). CDR3 length equals 17 residues. The germline V and J ends were trimmed by 0 bases and 2 bases, with 15 bases remaining between them. Germline V CDR1 and CDR2: SGHVS, FQNEAQ.

The chain couples TRBV9 to TRBJ2-3; the D gene is possibly TRBD2 (5 bases). Germline CDR1 and CDR2: SGDLS and YYNGEE. The CDR3 is 15 residues long. V lost 0 bases, J lost 0 bases, and 8 bases lay in between. CDR3 nucleotide sequence: TGTGCCAGCAGCGTAGCCGGGAAAAGCACAGATACGCAGTATTTT. It specifies CASSVAGKSTDTQYF.

The chain recombines TRBV10-2 with TRBJ2-1; no definite D call. The CDR3 has 15 amino acids. V dropped 6 bases and J dropped 2 bases, with 14 bases sitting between them. Germline assignment: CDR1 WSHSY and CDR2 SAAADI. CDR3: CASSLYAATYNEQFF. CDR3 nucleotides: TGCGCCAGCAGCTTATACGCGGCGACCTACAATGAGCAGTTCTTC.

This clone was seen a single time. This rearrangement joins TRBV5-1 to TRBJ1-4, with TRBD1 as a possible D gene (6 bases). The CDR3 length is 16 residues. Per the germline V gene, CDR1 is SGHRS and CDR2 is YFSETQ. The V and J ends lost 0 bases and 4 bases respectively, with 13 bases between them. This CDR3 is CASSLGPQGNNEKLFF. The CDR3 DNA is TGCGCCAGCAGCTTGGGGCCCCAGGGGAATAATGAAAAACTGTTTTTT.

The chain uses TRBV9 and TRBJ2-1; TRBD2 is a possible D gene (5 bases). Germline values: CDR1 SGDLS, CDR2 YYNGEE. This CDR3 comprises 14 residues. Trimming left V 4 bases short and J 4 bases short, with 12 bases between. The CDR3 sequence is CASSPWELYNEQFF. The CDR3 coding sequence is TGTGCCAGCAGCCCCTGGGAGTTATACAATGAGCAGTTCTTC.

This clone came up once. This rearrangement joins TRBV29-1 to TRBJ2-3, with D possibly being TRBD1 (6 bases). The V gene lost 5 bases and the J gene lost 3 bases, with 9 bases spanning the gap. The CDR3 sequence is 12 residues long. Germline CDR1 and CDR2: SQVTM and ANQGSEA. In nucleotides, the CDR3 is TGCAGCGTTAGGGGGAGTACAGATACGCAGTATTTT. Translating it yields CSVRGSTDTQYF.

This CDR3 is CASSRSGSFYEQFF. CDR3 DNA sequence: TGTGCCAGCAGTCGGAGCGGGAGTTTTTATGAGCAGTTCTTC. The rearrangement links TRBV25-1 to TRBJ2-1, with 8 bases lining up with TRBD2. The CDR3 is made up of 14 amino acids. The ends lost 5 bases at V and 8 bases at J; junction bases unmatched: 8. Germline V lookup: CDR1 MGHDK, CDR2 SYGVNS.

This clone showed up just a few times. The chain combines TRBV6-1 with TRBJ2-1; D uncertain. The CDR3 is 13 residues long. CDR1 is MNHNS, CDR2 SASEGT, per germline. Trimming pared 2 bases from V and 10 bases from J, leaving 12 bases between. The DNA for the CDR3 is TGTGCCAGCAGTGAACGGCGCGGTGGGGAGCAGTTCTTC. As protein: CASSERRGGEQFF.

In its sample, this clone was seen a few times. CDR3 in amino acids: CASRDRVTYEQYF. CDR3 nucleotide sequence: TGCGCCAGCAGAGACAGGGTGACCTACGAGCAGTACTTC. V gene TRBV5-1 combines with J gene TRBJ2-7; 7 bases line up with TRBD1. The germline gives CDR1 SGHRS, CDR2 YFSETQ. This CDR3 comprises 13 residues. With 5 bases clipped from V and 2 bases from J, the junction kept 4 bases outside the gene matches.

V gene TRBV5-6 combines with J gene TRBJ1-4; D call uncertain. The V gene lost 1 base and the J gene lost 3 bases, with 10 bases spanning the gap. Germline CDR1 is SGHDT and CDR2 is YYEEEE. CDR3 length: 15 residues. The CDR3 sequence: CASSLLRDPNEKLFF. CDR3 bases: TGTGCCAGCAGCTTGCTCCGGGATCCTAATGAAAAACTGTTTTTT.

The CDR3: CASSLDLALGEETQYF. CDR3 sequence (DNA): TGTGCCAGCAGCTTAGATCTCGCACTAGGTGAAGAGACCCAGTACTTC. V gene TRBV11-2 combines with J gene TRBJ2-5; D might be TRBD2 (5 bases). The CDR3 loop spans 16 amino acids. Germline V gene lookup returns CDR1 SGHAT and CDR2 FQNNGV. Trimming cost V 0 bases and J 3 bases, with 14 bases left between them.

V usage is TRBV5-6 and J usage is TRBJ2-5, with TRBD1 matching 9 bases. The CDR3 is made up of 15 amino acids. J lost 5 bases, V lost 4 bases, and 9 bases had no gene match. Germline V gene sequence: CDR1 SGHDT, CDR2 YYEEEE. CDR3 in amino acids: CASSPAGQGLETQYF. Here the CDR3 DNA reads TGTGCCAGCAGCCCCGCAGGACAGGGGTTGGAGACCCAGTACTTC.

The chain has TRBV19 and TRBJ2-7; 7 bases map to TRBD1. The CDR3 sequence is 15 residues long. The germline gives CDR1 LNHDA, CDR2 SQIVND (reference sequence). Losses at the gene ends were 4 bases for V and 3 bases for J; bases not matched to a gene: 9. CDR3 sequence: CASSRSRGTDYEQYF. The CDR3 DNA follows: TGTGCCAGTAGTAGATCCAGGGGGACAGACTACGAGCAGTACTTC.

The rearrangement uses TRBV5-6 and TRBJ1-1; perhaps TRBD1 as D (6 bases). The germline CDR1 and CDR2 sequences are SGHDT and YYEEEE. The CDR3 sequence is 12 residues long. The germline V and J ends were trimmed by 5 bases and 8 bases, with 13 bases remaining between them. The CDR3 is CASSFTDREAFF. The CDR3, as DNA: TGTGCCAGCAGTTTTACCGACAGGGAAGCTTTCTTT.

The V and J genes are TRBV9 and TRBJ2-7; 7 positions agree with TRBD2. From germline, CDR1 is SGDLS and CDR2 YYNGEE. The V gene end was trimmed by 7 bases and the J gene end by 2 bases; junction bases not matched to a gene: 9. The CDR3 is 14 residues long. This chain's CDR3 is CASSRGRGTYEQYF. CDR3 nucleotide sequence: TGTGCCAGCTCGCGTGGGCGGGGGACCTACGAGCAGTACTTC.

This chain uses TRBV18 with TRBJ2-2; 7 bases agree with TRBD2. Germline lookup yields CDR1 KGHSH and CDR2 LQKENI. This CDR3 region has 13 residues. Losses at the gene ends were 6 bases for V and 6 bases for J; bases not matched to a gene: 4. The CDR3 reads CASSDGRSGELFF. CDR3 bases: TGTGCCAGCTCGGACGGGAGGTCCGGGGAGCTGTTTTTT. Complete variable domain (other parts from reference TRBV18 and TRBJ2-2): NAGVMQNPRHLVRRRGQEARLRCSPMKGHSHVYWYRQLPEEGLKFMVYLQKENIIDESGMPKERFSAEFPKEGPSILRIQQVVRGDSAAYFCASSDGRSGELFFGEGSRLTVL.

The gene calls are TRBV6-5 and TRBJ1-2; TRBD1 might be the D (5 bases). With 0 bases removed from V and 3 bases from J, the gap between germline ends came to 14 bases. The CDR3 runs to 16 residues. Germline V gives CDR1 MNHEY, CDR2 SVGAGI. The CDR3 DNA is TGTGCCAGCAGTTACTCCCCTAGGGGCGCCTACTATGGCTACACCTTC. It specifies CASSYSPRGAYYGYTF.

This chain joins TRBV27 and TRBJ2-7; TRBD2 matches at 8 bases. Germline-derived CDR1 and CDR2 are MNHEY and SMNVEV (reference sequence). The CDR3 is made up of 14 amino acids. With V trimmed by 2 bases and J by 2 bases, 2 bases remained unmatched. The CDR3 nucleotides are TGTGCCAGCAGTTTAGCGGGAGGCCCCTACGAGCAGTACTTC. The encoded protein is CASSLAGGPYEQYF.

V usage is TRBV11-2 and J usage is TRBJ1-2; 7 nucleotides line up with TRBD1. Germline V gene data show CDR1 as SGHAT and CDR2 as FQNNGV. The CDR3 contains 16 residues. The ends lost 0 bases at V and 4 bases at J; junction bases unmatched: 8. The chain's CDR3 is CASSLDLGGWGYGYTF. Here the CDR3 DNA reads TGTGCCAGCAGCTTAGATCTAGGGGGCTGGGGCTATGGCTACACCTTC.

CDR3 sequence reads: CASSAEGGGTEAFF. The CDR3 region has the DNA TGTGCCAGCTCAGCCGAGGGAGGGGGTACTGAAGCTTTCTTT. The chain combines TRBV18 with TRBJ1-1, with D possibly being TRBD1 (6 bases). CDR1 and CDR2 (germline): KGHSH, LQKENI. This CDR3 is built from 14 residues. The V gene lost 5 bases and the J gene lost 5 bases, with 15 bases spanning the gap.

This sequence joins TRBV4-3 and TRBJ2-7; possible D gene TRBD1, 5 bases. Germline V lookup: CDR1 LGHNA, CDR2 YSLEER. Trimming took off 0 bases at V and 1 base at J, with 7 bases between the two ends. The CDR3 totals 14 residues. The CDR3 protein is CASSQEQVSYEQYF. The CDR3 DNA is TGCGCCAGCAGCCAAGAACAGGTTTCCTACGAGCAGTACTTC.

This rearrangement joins TRBV7-9 to TRBJ1-1; TRBD1 matches 7 bases. CDR3 length equals 14 residues. Germline V gene data show CDR1 as SEHNR and CDR2 as FQNEAQ (reference sequence). J lost 5 bases, V lost 5 bases, and 8 bases had no gene match. CDR3 loop: CASSPRGRGTEAFF. The CDR3, as DNA: TGTGCCAGCAGCCCGAGGGGGCGCGGGACTGAAGCTTTCTTT.